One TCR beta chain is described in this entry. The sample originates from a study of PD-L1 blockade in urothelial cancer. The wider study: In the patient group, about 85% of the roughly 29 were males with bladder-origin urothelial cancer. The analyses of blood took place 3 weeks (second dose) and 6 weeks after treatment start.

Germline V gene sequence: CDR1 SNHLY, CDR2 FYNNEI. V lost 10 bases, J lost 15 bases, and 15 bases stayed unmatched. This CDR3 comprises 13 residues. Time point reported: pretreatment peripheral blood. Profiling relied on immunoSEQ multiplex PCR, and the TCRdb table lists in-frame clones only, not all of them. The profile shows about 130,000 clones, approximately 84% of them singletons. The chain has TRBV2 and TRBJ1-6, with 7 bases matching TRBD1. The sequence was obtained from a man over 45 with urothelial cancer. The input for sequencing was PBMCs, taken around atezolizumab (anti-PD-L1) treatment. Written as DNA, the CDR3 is TGTGCCACGACCCGGGACAGCGGTTTTAACCTCCACTTT. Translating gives CATTRDSGFNLHF.